One and the same sample provided the 26 T cell receptor beta chains below, sequenced in a study of cytomegalovirus exposure and HLA in healthy donors. Using immunoSEQ multiplex PCR, the repertoire was profiled, and TCRdb retains in-frame clones only, with some absent. The sample lists 200,000 or so clones, 84% occurring once. The sample comprised PBMCs. These TCRs come from a young man in good health and CMV-seropositive.

This chain links TRBV19 with TRBJ2-1; TRBD2 matches 8 bases. The trim removed 3 bases at V and 0 bases at J, leaving 7 bases unmatched. Germline V gene data show CDR1 as LNHDA and CDR2 as SQIVND (reference sequence). This CDR3 region has 17 residues. CDR3 bases: TGTGCCAGTAGTATTATGGGCGGGGGGAGCTCCTACAATGAGCAGTTCTTC. It specifies CASSIMGGGSSYNEQFF. The full variable domain, in which reference TRBV19 and TRBJ2-1 provide the parts outside the CDR3, is DGGITQSPKYLFRKEGQNVTLSCEQNLNHDAMYWYRQDPGQGLRLIYYSQIVNDFQKGDIAEGYSVSREKKESFPLTVTSAQKNPTAFYLCASSIMGGGSSYNEQFFGPGTRLTVL.

This clone was found once. J is TRBJ2-7 and V is TRBV18; 9 bases agree with TRBD2. This CDR3 has 15 residues. Germline assignment: CDR1 KGHSH and CDR2 LQKENI. V lost 3 bases, J lost 2 bases, and 5 bases stayed unmatched. CDR3 sequence reads: CASSPRAGGPYEQYF. DNA of the CDR3: TGTGCCAGCTCACCTAGGGCGGGAGGGCCCTACGAGCAGTACTTC.

The chain uses TRBV30 and TRBJ2-3, with D maybe TRBD2 (5 bases). The CDR3 has 13 residues. CDR1 is GTSNPN and CDR2 is SVGIG in the germline V gene (reference sequence). Trimming shortened V by 3 bases and J by 7 bases, and 14 bases separated the two germline ends. The CDR3 coding sequence is TGTGCCTGGAGCCTACTAGAGGGAAATACGCAGTATTTT. Translated, it gives CAWSLLEGNTQYF.

The chain links TRBV5-1 to TRBJ2-3; TRBD1 matches 7 bases. Trimming removed 0 bases from V and 0 bases from J; junction bases left unmatched: 4. The CDR3 runs 16 residues. Germline loops: CDR1 SGHRS, CDR2 YFSETQ. The CDR3 here is CASSLAGGFSTDTQYF. The CDR3 DNA reads as TGCGCCAGCAGCTTGGCAGGGGGATTTAGCACAGATACGCAGTATTTT.

This clone was detected only once. This chain uses TRBV27 with TRBJ2-1; 8 bases line up with TRBD1. The ends lost 6 bases at V and 6 bases at J; junction bases unmatched: 1. Germline lookup yields CDR1 MNHEY and CDR2 SMNVEV (reference sequence). CDR3 length: 12 residues. CDR3 amino acids: CASRGQVNEQFF. The CDR3 DNA is TGTGCCAGCAGGGGACAGGTCAATGAGCAGTTCTTC.

The chain uses TRBV6-1 and TRBJ2-7, with D possibly TRBD2 on 5 matching bases. This CDR3 spans 14 amino acids. V lost 3 bases and J lost 7, with 16 bases in between. Germline lookup yields CDR1 MNHNS and CDR2 SASEGT. The CDR3 loop is CASSDRGRGWEQYF. The DNA for the CDR3 is TGTGCCAGCAGTGATAGAGGGCGCGGGTGGGAGCAGTACTTC.

The chain uses TRBV27 and TRBJ2-3, with D maybe TRBD2 (6 bases). The CDR3 loop spans 15 amino acids. The V end lost 6 bases, the J end lost 6 bases, and 19 bases lay between the germline ends. The germline V gene has CDR1 MNHEY and CDR2 SMNVEV (reference sequence). In nucleotides, the CDR3 is TGTGCCAGCAGCCAAAGGCGACTAGTGACGGATACGCAGTATTTT. Its protein product is CASSQRRLVTDTQYF.

The gene calls are TRBV5-8 and TRBJ1-4; 10 bases line up with TRBD1. J lost 8 bases, V lost 0 bases, and 4 bases had no gene match. This CDR3 contains 15 residues. Germline V gene lookup returns CDR1 SGHTS and CDR2 YDEGEE. The CDR3 bases are TGTGCCAGCAGCTTGGAAGGGACAGGGGCAGAAAAACTGTTTTTT. Residues: CASSLEGTGAEKLFF.

This chain connects TRBV19 to TRBJ2-3, with 7 bases that match TRBD1. The CDR3 spans 14 residues. Germline loops: CDR1 LNHDA, CDR2 SQIVND (reference sequence). V lost 5 bases and J lost 2; bases outside the gene matches: 4. CDR3 amino acids: CASSQQGITDTQYF. In DNA form, the CDR3 reads TGTGCCAGTAGTCAACAGGGGATCACAGATACGCAGTATTTT.

The rearrangement uses TRBV2 and TRBJ2-3, with D possibly TRBD1 on 8 matching bases. The CDR3 is 14 residues long. The germline gives CDR1 SNHLY, CDR2 FYNNEI. V lost 6 bases and J lost 4, with 14 bases in between. The CDR3 loop reads CASSETGGADTQYF. In DNA, the CDR3 is TGTGCCAGCAGCGAAACAGGGGGGGCAGATACGCAGTATTTT.

The sample holds a few counts of this clone. The CDR3 spells CASSYSRDNWLNSYEQYF. CDR3 nucleotides: TGTGCCAGCAGTTATTCCCGGGACAACTGGTTAAACTCCTACGAGCAGTACTTC. The J gene is TRBJ2-7, the V gene TRBV28; D is possibly TRBD1 (6 bases). The CDR3 loop spans 18 amino acids. Germline V gene sequence: CDR1 MDHEN, CDR2 SYDVKM. The germline V and J ends were trimmed by 4 bases and 0 bases, with 22 bases remaining between them.

This clone has just one count. This sample also contains other DNA sequences that code for the same CDR3. The chain employs TRBV27 and TRBJ2-2; D remains ambiguous. This CDR3 is 13 amino acids long. Looked up from germline, CDR1 is MNHEY and CDR2 is SMNVEV (reference sequence). The V end was cut by 3 bases, the J end by 4 bases, with 6 bases between. CDR3 coding DNA: TGTGCCAGCAGTTTCCCGGGCACCGGGGAGCTGTTTTTT. As protein: CASSFPGTGELFF.

The chain recombines TRBV4-3 with TRBJ1-4; 7 bases map to TRBD1. Germline loops: CDR1 LGHNA, CDR2 YSLEER. V gave up 4 bases and J gave up 5 bases; unmatched junction bases: 4. The CDR3 has 14 residues. Here the CDR3 DNA reads TGCGCCAGCAGCCCCACGACAGGGAATGAAAAACTGTTTTTT. This codes for CASSPTTGNEKLFF.

The chain combines TRBV28 with TRBJ1-5; 9 bases line up with TRBD1. CDR3 length: 19 amino acids. J gave up 6 bases and V 2 bases, and 17 bases lay outside the gene matches. Germline CDR1 and CDR2: MDHEN and SYDVKM. The CDR3 loop is CASSLTPGQGLVFGQPQHF. The CDR3 DNA follows: TGTGCCAGCAGTTTAACACCGGGACAGGGACTGGTATTTGGTCAGCCCCAGCATTTT.

The gene calls are TRBV28 and TRBJ2-1; 10 bases are shared with TRBD2. Trimming at V came to 6 bases and at J to 0 bases, leaving 11 bases not matched to a gene. Germline V gene sequence: CDR1 MDHEN, CDR2 SYDVKM. The CDR3 has 18 amino acids. CDR3 in amino acids: CASRHARTSGRSYNEQFF. The DNA of the CDR3 is TGTGCCAGCAGACACGCTAGGACTAGCGGACGCTCCTACAATGAGCAGTTCTTC.

The rearrangement joins TRBV27 to TRBJ2-2, with 14 bases matching TRBD2. The CDR3 extends over 17 amino acids. V dropped 6 bases and J dropped 5; count of bases not matched to a gene: 8. Germline V gene data show CDR1 as MNHEY and CDR2 as SMNVEV (reference sequence). The CDR3 loop is CASSYGLAGGRTGELFF. Here the CDR3 DNA reads TGTGCCAGCAGCTACGGACTAGCGGGAGGTAGGACCGGGGAGCTGTTTTTT.

This clone occurred a few times. The chain links TRBV7-9 to TRBJ2-7, with 12 bases fitting TRBD2. V shed 3 bases and J 5 bases; nucleotides not matched to a gene: 5. From germline, CDR1 is SEHNR and CDR2 FQNEAQ (reference sequence). CDR3 length: 15 residues. The CDR3 DNA reads TGTGCCAGCAGCTTGAGGACTAGCGGGGCAAACGAGCAGTACTTC. This codes for CASSLRTSGANEQYF.

The V call is TRBV5-1, the J call TRBJ1-1; D ambiguous. V gave up 3 bases and J gave up 4 bases, with 13 bases separating them. The CDR3 is 14 amino acids. In germline, CDR1 is SGHRS, CDR2 YFSETQ. Here the CDR3 reads CASSSRTGGTEAFF. CDR3 in DNA: TGCGCCAGCAGCTCCCGGACGGGAGGCACTGAAGCTTTCTTT.

The V and J genes are TRBV19 and TRBJ1-5, with a tentative D call TRBD1 (5 bases). The V gene's germline CDR1 is LNHDA and CDR2 SQIVND (reference sequence). The CDR3 sequence is 13 residues long. Trimming cost V 11 bases and J 4 bases, with 15 bases left between them. The CDR3 sequence: CASGLIENQPQHF. The CDR3 DNA reads TGTGCCTCAGGGTTGATCGAGAATCAGCCCCAGCATTTT.

As DNA, the CDR3 is TGTGCCAGCTCACCACCGGGGCGGAGCAATCAGCCCCAGCATTTT. Translation: CASSPPGRSNQPQHF. The rearrangement uses TRBV18 and TRBJ1-5; possible D gene TRBD1, 5 bases. Germline assignment: CDR1 KGHSH and CDR2 LQKENI. The CDR3 has 15 amino acids. Trimming shortened V by 0 bases and J by 1 base, and 7 bases separated the two germline ends.

The rearrangement joins TRBV6-6 to TRBJ1-5; perhaps TRBD1 as D (5 bases). The germline V and J ends were trimmed by 5 bases and 6 bases, with 17 bases remaining between them. The CDR3 runs to 15 residues. Germline V gives CDR1 MNHNY, CDR2 SVGAGI (reference sequence). The CDR3: CASSPQFIQGQPQHF. The DNA of the CDR3 is TGTGCCAGCAGTCCGCAATTTATTCAGGGTCAGCCCCAGCATTTT.

The chain is built from TRBV7-2 and TRBJ2-3; D remains ambiguous. The CDR3 runs to 14 residues. Germline V gene data show CDR1 as SGHTA and CDR2 as FQGNSA. Trimming removed 4 bases at V and 1 base at J, with 9 bases between. The chain's CDR3 is CASSSSARTDTQYF. The CDR3 nucleotides are TGTGCCAGCAGCTCCAGCGCCCGCACAGATACGCAGTATTTT.

CDR3 sequence: CASSFRSNTEAFF. CDR3 bases: TGTGCCAGCAGTTTCCGGAGCAACACTGAAGCTTTCTTT. The chain employs TRBV27 and TRBJ1-1; D gene uncertain. Trimming cost V 3 bases and J 2 bases, with 7 bases left between them. The CDR3 sequence is 13 residues long. Germline V gives CDR1 MNHEY, CDR2 SMNVEV (reference sequence).

This clone has a handful of counts. The genes are TRBV7-8 and TRBJ1-2; D gene uncertain. CDR3 length: 14 amino acids. Germline CDR1 SGHVS, CDR2 FQNEAQ. With 4 bases removed from V and 1 base from J, the gap between germline ends came to 10 bases. CDR3 region: CASSSEQYNYGYTF. The CDR3 region has the DNA TGTGCCAGCAGCTCGGAACAGTATAACTATGGCTACACCTTC.

The chain combines TRBV15 with TRBJ2-7; TRBD1 matches 7 bases. The CDR3 sequence is 15 residues long. J was trimmed by 1 base and V by 2 bases; bases with no gene match: 5. The germline gives CDR1 LNHNV, CDR2 YYDKDF (reference sequence). The chain's CDR3 is CATSRPGTESYEQYF. The DNA for the CDR3 is TGTGCCACCAGCAGACCCGGGACAGAATCCTACGAGCAGTACTTC.

The CDR3 reads CASSNRTGMDYGYTF. As DNA, the CDR3 is TGTGCCAGCAGCAATAGAACAGGGATGGACTATGGCTACACCTTC. The gene calls are TRBV27 and TRBJ1-2; perhaps TRBD1 as D (6 bases). Germline CDR1 is MNHEY and CDR2 is SMNVEV (reference sequence). V lost 6 bases and J lost 3, with 17 bases in between. The CDR3 spans 15 residues.